The rows below give T cell receptor beta chains drawn from one sample of a study of response to subunit inactivated influenza vaccine. TCRdb processed the RT-PCR reads anew with MiXCR; each CDR3 protein has one entry. The sample records about 540,000 distinct CDR3 sequences, under 25% being singletons. A further study also used this sample, focusing on T cells expressing NK-cell markers.

Sample: CD4+ T cells sorted from PBMCs, taken 11 to 12 days after vaccination. These receptor sequences come from a man aged 45-65 years who received an inactivated influenza vaccine. CDR3s include the opening cysteine and the closing phenylalanine or tryptophan. Fields, in order: clone size, J gene, D gene, V gene, CDR3 DNA, CDR3 protein. The D gene is left open where the match is weak. Only part of the rows carry a size: once, few, many, or a class if the clone is expanded.

few	TRBJ1-2	TRBD1	TRBV29-1	TGCAGCGCCCTCGACAGGGGGAGTTATGGCTACACCTTC	CSALDRGSYGYTF
few	TRBJ1-1	.	TRBV30	TGTGCCTGGAGTGTACGAAAACCTGAAGCTTTCTTT	CAWSVRKPEAFF
.	TRBJ1-1	TRBD1	TRBV11-2	TGTGCCAGCAGCTTAGAAAGCAGGGGGCTCGGCACTGAAGCTTTCTTT	CASSLESRGLGTEAFF
few	TRBJ1-1	.	TRBV10-3	TGTGCCATCAGTGAGTCGAATACGGGACATGCGAACACTGAAGCTTTCTTT	CAISESNTGHANTEAFF
few	TRBJ1-1	.	TRBV10-2	TGCGCCAGTAGACTTACGAACACTGAAGCTTTCTTT	CASRLTNTEAFF
many	TRBJ1-1	.	TRBV7-2	TGTGCCAGCAGTCTAAGACGGGACACTGAAGCTTTCTTT	CASSLRRDTEAFF
many	TRBJ1-1	.	TRBV6-2/TRBV6-3	TGTGCCAGCAGTCAGGGATTGAACACTGAAGCTTTCTTT	CASSQGLNTEAFF
.	TRBJ2-1	TRBD2	TRBV6-1	TGTGCCAGCAGAGATGATAGCGGGAGCCCCGTGTATGAGCAGTTCTTC	CASRDDSGSPVYEQFF
many	TRBJ2-1	.	TRBV20-1	TGCAGTGCCAAAACTGGACAGTACAATGAGCAGTTCTTC	CSAKTGQYNEQFF
.	TRBJ2-7	.	TRBV11-2	TGTGCCAGCAGCTTAGTCGGTGGGACCACCTACGAGCAGTACTTC	CASSLVGGTTYEQYF
few	TRBJ1-6	TRBD1	TRBV5-1	TGCGCCAGCAGGGGAGACAGGGGTAATTCACCCCTCCACTTT	CASRGDRGNSPLHF
few	TRBJ2-4	.	TRBV12-3/TRBV12-4	TGTGCCAGCAGCCCGAGGGGGGGGCCTTTAGCCAAAAACATTCAGTACTTC	CASSPRGGPLAKNIQYF
.	TRBJ2-5	.	TRBV27	TGTGCCAGCAGCACCCTAGTGCAAGAGACCCAGTACTTC	CASSTLVQETQYF
.	TRBJ2-1	.	TRBV20-1	TGCAGTGCTACGCTAGCGAGGAGTGAGCGGTTCTTC	CSATLARSERFF
.	TRBJ2-3	TRBD1	TRBV7-8	TGTGCCAGCAGCTCTTGGACAGGGAGGGATACGCAGTATTTT	CASSSWTGRDTQYF
.	TRBJ2-1	.	TRBV11-3	TGTGCCAGCAGCAGGTCCTGGACCCCTTATAACAATGAGCAGTTCTTC	CASSRSWTPYNNEQFF
.	TRBJ1-2	TRBD1	TRBV27	TGTGCCAGCAGTTTCACAGGGGGCCATGGCTACACCTTC	CASSFTGGHGYTF
.	TRBJ2-7	.	TRBV5-6	TGTGCCAGCAGCCCGCGGGACGGTGAGCAGTACTTC	CASSPRDGEQYF
.	TRBJ2-6	.	TRBV7-9	TGTGCCAGCAGCCTATACCTGGGCTCTGGGGCCAACGTCCTGACTTTC	CASSLYLGSGANVLTF
few	TRBJ2-7	TRBD1	TRBV6-2/TRBV6-3	TGTGCCAGCAGCCCGACCCGGGACAGATCCTACGAGCAGTACTTC	CASSPTRDRSYEQYF
.	TRBJ2-3	.	TRBV5-5	TGTGCCAGCAGCCCTTCGGGACTTATCACAGATACGCAGTATTTT	CASSPSGLITDTQYF
.	TRBJ1-4	.	TRBV7-2	TGTGCCAGCAGCTTGGGACCCGGGACCGGGGAAAAACTGTTTTTT	CASSLGPGTGEKLFF
few	TRBJ2-7	.	TRBV10-2	TGCGCCAGCAGTGAGTCTCAGACGACCAGCTCCTACGAGCAGTACTTC	CASSESQTTSSYEQYF
.	TRBJ2-3	TRBD1	TRBV5-1	TGCGCCAGCAGCTTGGCGGGGACAGGGGGCGTAGGGTCGGCCACAGATACGCAGTATTTT	CASSLAGTGGVGSATDTQYF
few	TRBJ2-3	TRBD2	TRBV7-2	TGTGCCAGCAGCCCTAAAGGAGCGGGGCATACGCAGTATTTT	CASSPKGAGHTQYF
.	TRBJ2-1	.	TRBV28	TGTGCCAGCACTTTGATGGACAATGAGCAGTTCTTC	CASTLMDNEQFF
.	TRBJ2-1	TRBD2	TRBV10-3	TGTGCCATCAGTGTACTAGCGGGAGCCTACAATGAGCAGTTCTTC	CAISVLAGAYNEQFF
few	TRBJ1-5	.	TRBV7-9	TGTGCCAGCAGCTCTCATAGGGGGCCCCAGCATTTT	CASSSHRGPQHF
few	TRBJ1-5	TRBD1	TRBV9	TGTGCCAGCAGCGCTTCGGACAGGCCCACCCAGCCCCAGCATTTT	CASSASDRPTQPQHF
many	TRBJ2-1	TRBD2	TRBV10-2	TGCGCCAGCAGTAGACTAGCGGGGTTCGGCAATGAGCAGTTCTTC	CASSRLAGFGNEQFF
many	TRBJ2-3	.	TRBV4-1	TGCGCCAGCAGCCAAGATCCGGGCAAAGATACGCAGTATTTT	CASSQDPGKDTQYF
.	TRBJ1-1	TRBD1	TRBV5-1	TGCGCCAGCAGCGGGACAGGGTCTATCCGAAGAGCTTTCTTT	CASSGTGSIRRAFF
.	TRBJ2-3	TRBD2	TRBV13	TGTGCCAGCAGCTTAGTGGCTAGCGGGGGGGCCCGCACAGATACGCAGTATTTT	CASSLVASGGARTDTQYF
few	TRBJ1-2	.	TRBV7-9	TGTGCCAGCAGCTTAGAGGAGACCAACTATGGCTACACCTTC	CASSLEETNYGYTF
few	TRBJ1-1	.	TRBV29-1	TGCAGCGTTGGGCCGGCGAGGCTCCGGAACACTGAAGCTTTCTTT	CSVGPARLRNTEAFF
once	TRBJ2-1	.	TRBV6-1	TGTGCCAGCAGTGGACCCCCCGGGGGGCGGCCCTACAATGAGCAGTTCTTC	CASSGPPGGRPYNEQFF
few	TRBJ2-1	TRBD2	TRBV20-1	TGCAGTGCTAGCCGGGGGGAGACTGAGCAGTTCTTC	CSASRGETEQFF